A selection of T cell receptor beta chains follows, all from one sample in a study of regulatory T cells in long-lasting Graves disease. TCRdb fed the multiplex PCR reads into MiXCR, producing one record per CDR3 protein. The sample yields around 460,000 distinct CDR3 sequences, under 25% seen once. This specimen consisted of peripheral blood mononuclear cells (PBMCs), obtained when the disease was refractory, from a patient treated with antithyroid drugs. The source is a female donor with Graves disease. The CDR3 runs from the conserved cysteine through the conserved F or W. Fields, in order: J gene, clone size, V gene, D gene, CDR3 DNA, CDR3 protein. A D gene is named only where the DNA matches it firmly. For some rows the clone size is stated as once, few or many, or as a class when expanded; others skip it.

TRBJ2-7	few	TRBV7-2	-	TGTGCCAGCAGCGTAAGTCCATCCTCCTACGAGCAGTACTTC	CASSVSPSSYEQYF
TRBJ1-2	few	TRBV7-3	-	TGTGCCAGCAGCTTAAATGGGGTTGGTGGCTACACCTTC	CASSLNGVGGYTF
TRBJ1-2	-	TRBV7-9	TRBD1	TGTGCCAGCAGCCGGGGGCGCGGGACAGGGAGCTATGGCTACACCTTC	CASSRGRGTGSYGYTF
TRBJ2-1	few	TRBV7-9	-	TGTGCCAGCAGCTTAAGGCCCCTTGACAATGAGCAGTTCTTC	CASSLRPLDNEQFF
TRBJ2-2	many	TRBV28	TRBD1	TGTGCCAGCACCTCACCGGGACAGGGTAACACCGGGGAGCTGTTTTTT	CASTSPGQGNTGELFF
TRBJ2-5	many	TRBV2	-	TGTGCCAGCAGCCAAGAGGAGACCCAGTACTTC	CASSQEETQYF
TRBJ2-7	many	TRBV11-3	TRBD1	TGTGCCAGCAGTCAGACAGGGTTCGAGCAGTACTTC	CASSQTGFEQYF
TRBJ2-3	-	TRBV5-1	TRBD1	TGCGCCAGCAGCTTGGGACAGGGTCAATTCAGAGATACGCAGTATTTT	CASSLGQGQFRDTQYF
TRBJ2-7	-	TRBV19	-	TGTGCCAGTAGTATGTCGGGATTAGCCTACGAGCAGTACTTC	CASSMSGLAYEQYF
TRBJ2-5	few	TRBV19	-	TGTGCCAGTATCTCTTCGAGGGGAGAGACCCAGTACTTC	CASISSRGETQYF
TRBJ2-5	-	TRBV28	TRBD1	TGTACCAGCAGTAAATTTCAGGGGGCAGCGTGGGGGACCCAGTACTTC	CTSSKFQGAAWGTQYF
TRBJ2-2	many	TRBV6-2/TRBV6-3	-	TGTGCCAGCAGTTTATTCCGGGTCCACACCGGGGAGCTGTTTTTT	CASSLFRVHTGELFF
TRBJ2-5	many	TRBV20-1	-	TGCAGTGCTAGGGTATCGTACCAAGAGACCCAGTACTTC	CSARVSYQETQYF
TRBJ2-1	-	TRBV20-1	TRBD2	TGCAGTGCTAGTATAGCGGGAGGGCGAGGGAACAATGAGCAGTTCTTC	CSASIAGGRGNNEQFF
TRBJ1-1	-	TRBV7-9	-	TGTGCCAGCAGCTTAGGAGTCTTCCGGGGGCGAGGAACTGAAGCTTTCTTT	CASSLGVFRGRGTEAFF
TRBJ1-5	-	TRBV11-2	TRBD1	TGTGCCAGCAGCTCAGGGGCCTACGGGACAGGGGAGAATCAGCCCCAGCATTTT	CASSSGAYGTGENQPQHF
TRBJ1-6	few	TRBV7-2	-	TGTGCCAGCACCGCCTTGGGGGGGGCAGGATCACCCCTCCACTTT	CASTALGGAGSPLHF
TRBJ1-3	once	TRBV5-4	TRBD1	TGTGCCAGCACCACTAAAGGACAGGGATACTCTGGAAACACCATATATTTT	CASTTKGQGYSGNTIYF
TRBJ2-5	few	TRBV11-2	-	TGTGCCAGCGGGGTCTGGGCAGAGACCCAGTACTTC	CASGVWAETQYF
TRBJ1-2	-	TRBV6-2/TRBV6-3	-	TGTGCCAGCAGCCGGGGGGTAATCTATGGCTACACCTTC	CASSRGVIYGYTF
TRBJ1-5	many	TRBV2	-	TGTGCCAGCAGTGCCTCAGGGGGCAATCAGCCCCAGCATTTT	CASSASGGNQPQHF
TRBJ1-2	-	TRBV7-2	-	TGTGCCAGCAGCTTAGCGGGTTGGGAAATCGGCGGCTACACCTTC	CASSLAGWEIGGYTF
TRBJ1-5	many	TRBV7-2	TRBD1	TGTGCCAGCAGCCCTAACAGGGGAAATCAGCCCCAGCATTTT	CASSPNRGNQPQHF
TRBJ2-3	-	TRBV19	-	TGTGCCAGTAGTATAGATATGGATTTCAGCACAGATACGCAGTATTTT	CASSIDMDFSTDTQYF
TRBJ1-1	few	TRBV18	-	TGTGCCAGCTCACCTGAGGGTAACACTGAAGCTTTCTTT	CASSPEGNTEAFF
TRBJ1-1	-	TRBV4-3	-	TGCGCCAGCAGCCAAGAAGCCAGGGTGAACACTGAAGCTTTCTTT	CASSQEARVNTEAFF
TRBJ2-5	few	TRBV18	-	TGTGCCAGCTCACCTGAGAGCCGGTCGGGTGAGACCCAGTACTTC	CASSPESRSGETQYF
TRBJ2-5	many	TRBV7-9	TRBD1	TGTGCCAGCAGCCTTACAGGGGCTGGAGAGACCCAGTACTTC	CASSLTGAGETQYF
TRBJ1-1	many	TRBV28	-	TGTGCCAGCAGTTTACTGGTATTAGGCACTGAAGCTTTCTTT	CASSLLVLGTEAFF
TRBJ1-6	-	TRBV19	-	TGTGCCAGTAGTATTGACCAACGCAATTCACCCCTCCACTTT	CASSIDQRNSPLHF
TRBJ1-1	many	TRBV7-6	TRBD1	TGTGCCAGCAGCTCAGGACAGGGGATTAACACTGAAGCTTTCTTT	CASSSGQGINTEAFF
TRBJ1-5	few	TRBV6-2/TRBV6-3	-	TGTGCCAGCAGTTACTCATCTGGGAGGCCAGGGGCCCAGCATTTT	CASSYSSGRPGAQHF